The rows below give T cell receptor beta chains drawn from one sample of a study of T cell repertoires in cytomegalovirus infection. No antigen is known for these receptors. TCRdb re-analysed the reads in MiXCR, keeping a single row per CDR3 protein. The sample holds about 270,000 distinct CDR3 sequences; roughly a fifth are singletons and the top ten take about 21%. This sample comprised cultured PBMCs, obtained from culture after CMV antigen stimulation. These receptors all come from a human donor in good health (CMV status not recorded). Some clones in this sample may be carry-over from other donors' samples. Each CDR3 is given with its conserved first and last residue. The D gene is left open where the match is weak. Clone size is stated in some rows and not others, as once, few, many or a class when expanded.

d_call: .; v_call: TRBV10-3; j_call: TRBJ1-1; clone_size: few; cdr3_length: 14; cdr3_nt: TGTGCCATCAGTGAGCAGGGGAGTGGCACTGAAGCTTTCTTT; cdr3_aa: CAISEQGSGTEAFF
d_call: .; v_call: TRBV11-2; j_call: TRBJ2-1; clone_size: .; cdr3_length: 14; cdr3_nt: TGTGCCAGCAGCTTAGTCCACGAGTACAATGAGCAGTTCTTC; cdr3_aa: CASSLVHEYNEQFF
d_call: .; v_call: TRBV27; j_call: TRBJ2-1; clone_size: few; cdr3_length: 11; cdr3_nt: TGTGCCAGCAGTTGGGGGAGTGAGCAGTTCTTC; cdr3_aa: CASSWGSEQFF
d_call: .; v_call: TRBV12-3/TRBV12-4; j_call: TRBJ1-1; clone_size: .; cdr3_length: 14; cdr3_nt: TGTGCCAGCAGTTTAAGCGGGCTTGGGACTGAAGCTTTCTTT; cdr3_aa: CASSLSGLGTEAFF
d_call: .; v_call: TRBV6-5; j_call: TRBJ2-2; clone_size: .; cdr3_length: 14; cdr3_nt: TGTGCCAGCAGTTATAATGGGGAGATCGGGGAGCTGTTTTTT; cdr3_aa: CASSYNGEIGELFF
d_call: .; v_call: TRBV10-3; j_call: TRBJ2-6; clone_size: .; cdr3_length: 13; cdr3_nt: TGTGCCATCGGGTCCTCTGGGGCCAACGTCCTGACTTTC; cdr3_aa: CAIGSSGANVLTF
d_call: TRBD2; v_call: TRBV7-2; j_call: TRBJ2-2; clone_size: many; cdr3_length: 18; cdr3_nt: TGTGCCAGCAGCTGGAGGGCCATAGCGGGAGAATGGTCCGGGGAGCTGTTTTTT; cdr3_aa: CASSWRAIAGEWSGELFF
d_call: .; v_call: TRBV18; j_call: TRBJ2-3; clone_size: .; cdr3_length: 15; cdr3_nt: TGTGCCAGCTCACCGATGTCAGTGAGCACAGATACGCAGTATTTT; cdr3_aa: CASSPMSVSTDTQYF
d_call: TRBD2; v_call: TRBV7-2; j_call: TRBJ2-7; clone_size: many; cdr3_length: 16; cdr3_nt: TGTGCCAGCAGCTTAGTCGGTAGCGGGACCCGGGGCGAGCAGTACTTC; cdr3_aa: CASSLVGSGTRGEQYF
d_call: TRBD1; v_call: TRBV20-1; j_call: TRBJ1-2; clone_size: few; cdr3_length: 15; cdr3_nt: TGCAGTGCCGTATACAGGGGGCAATCTTTCTATGGCTACACCTTC; cdr3_aa: CSAVYRGQSFYGYTF
d_call: TRBD2; v_call: TRBV7-2; j_call: TRBJ2-7; clone_size: .; cdr3_length: 14; cdr3_nt: TGTGCCAGCAACCCTAGCGGGGTTTACAATGAGCAGTACTTC; cdr3_aa: CASNPSGVYNEQYF
d_call: TRBD1; v_call: TRBV7-2; j_call: TRBJ2-3; clone_size: many; cdr3_length: 17; cdr3_nt: TGTGCCAGCAGCACAATCGGCGGGACAGGGGCCCCAGATACGCAGTATTTT; cdr3_aa: CASSTIGGTGAPDTQYF
d_call: .; v_call: TRBV9; j_call: TRBJ2-3; clone_size: few; cdr3_length: 16; cdr3_nt: TGTGCCAGCAGCGTATTCCAGTTTGGTTCCCCAGATACGCAGTATTTT; cdr3_aa: CASSVFQFGSPDTQYF
d_call: .; v_call: TRBV20-1; j_call: TRBJ1-6; clone_size: .; cdr3_length: 16; cdr3_nt: TGCAGTGCTAGAGAAGGCCCGGCCTGGAAGGATTCACCCCTCCACTTT; cdr3_aa: CSAREGPAWKDSPLHF
d_call: .; v_call: TRBV12-3/TRBV12-4; j_call: TRBJ2-7; clone_size: many; cdr3_length: 14; cdr3_nt: TGTGCCAGCAGTTTTTGGGGACTCTCCTACGAGCAGTACTTC; cdr3_aa: CASSFWGLSYEQYF
d_call: .; v_call: TRBV4-1; j_call: TRBJ1-4; clone_size: few; cdr3_length: 17; cdr3_nt: TGCGCCAGCAGCCAAAGCAGGGGCCCAGAAACTAATGAAAAACTGTTTTTT; cdr3_aa: CASSQSRGPETNEKLFF
d_call: .; v_call: TRBV7-2; j_call: TRBJ1-5; clone_size: few; cdr3_length: 13; cdr3_nt: TGTGCCAGCAGCTTAGCTGTAAATCAGCCCCAGCATTTT; cdr3_aa: CASSLAVNQPQHF
d_call: .; v_call: TRBV27; j_call: TRBJ2-1; clone_size: .; cdr3_length: 11; cdr3_nt: TGTGCCAGCATGGGAAACAATGAGCAGTTCTTC; cdr3_aa: CASMGNNEQFF
d_call: TRBD1; v_call: TRBV30; j_call: TRBJ1-5; clone_size: few; cdr3_length: 14; cdr3_nt: TGTGCCTGGACAGGGGGAGTGGGCAATCAGCCCCAGCATTTT; cdr3_aa: CAWTGGVGNQPQHF
d_call: .; v_call: TRBV4-3; j_call: TRBJ1-2; clone_size: .; cdr3_length: 15; cdr3_nt: TGCGCCAGCAGCCAAGATCGCAGGATAAACTATGGCTACACCTTC; cdr3_aa: CASSQDRRINYGYTF
d_call: .; v_call: TRBV27; j_call: TRBJ2-1; clone_size: .; cdr3_length: 15; cdr3_nt: TGTGCCAGCAGTCGATCTAGCGACCCCTACAATGAGCAGTTCTTC; cdr3_aa: CASSRSSDPYNEQFF
d_call: TRBD1; v_call: TRBV6-8; j_call: TRBJ2-1; clone_size: .; cdr3_length: 13; cdr3_nt: TGTGCCAGTGGACAGGGGGGATACAATGAGCAGTTCTTC; cdr3_aa: CASGQGGYNEQFF
d_call: TRBD2; v_call: TRBV7-9; j_call: TRBJ2-1; clone_size: .; cdr3_length: 18; cdr3_nt: TGTGCCAGCAGCTTAGAGTCCGGGACTAGCGGGAGATACAATGAGCAGTTCTTC; cdr3_aa: CASSLESGTSGRYNEQFF
d_call: TRBD2; v_call: TRBV6-2/TRBV6-3; j_call: TRBJ2-4; clone_size: few; cdr3_length: 14; cdr3_nt: TGTGCCAGCAGCCCCTGGGGGGGAAAAAACATTCAGTACTTC; cdr3_aa: CASSPWGGKNIQYF
d_call: TRBD1; v_call: TRBV7-8; j_call: TRBJ2-2; clone_size: many; cdr3_length: 18; cdr3_nt: TGTGCCAGCAGCCCCGGGACAGGGATCACGATGAACACCGGGGAGCTGTTTTTT; cdr3_aa: CASSPGTGITMNTGELFF
d_call: .; v_call: TRBV9; j_call: TRBJ2-3; clone_size: many; cdr3_length: 14; cdr3_nt: TGTGCCAGCAGCGTAGCGGGAAGCACAGATACGCAGTATTTT; cdr3_aa: CASSVAGSTDTQYF
d_call: .; v_call: TRBV15; j_call: TRBJ1-4; clone_size: .; cdr3_length: 14; cdr3_nt: TGTGCCACCTCAGGGGAATCAACTAATGAAAAACTGTTTTTT; cdr3_aa: CATSGESTNEKLFF
d_call: .; v_call: TRBV6-1; j_call: TRBJ1-2; clone_size: .; cdr3_length: 14; cdr3_nt: TGTGCCAGCAGGAACCCGGGACAAGCCTATGGCTACACCTTC; cdr3_aa: CASRNPGQAYGYTF
d_call: TRBD1; v_call: TRBV6-1; j_call: TRBJ2-7; clone_size: .; cdr3_length: 13; cdr3_nt: TGTGCCAGCTTTGACAGGGCCGCCTACGAGCAGTACTTC; cdr3_aa: CASFDRAAYEQYF
d_call: .; v_call: TRBV19; j_call: TRBJ1-1; clone_size: many; cdr3_length: 14; cdr3_nt: TGTGCCAGTAGTACCCCGTGGGAGAACACTGAAGCTTTCTTT; cdr3_aa: CASSTPWENTEAFF
d_call: TRBD1; v_call: TRBV12-3/TRBV12-4; j_call: TRBJ2-1; clone_size: .; cdr3_length: 15; cdr3_nt: TGTGCCAGCAGTACCGGGACAGTTAACTACAATGAGCAGTTCTTC; cdr3_aa: CASSTGTVNYNEQFF
d_call: TRBD2; v_call: TRBV18; j_call: TRBJ2-7; clone_size: .; cdr3_length: 16; cdr3_nt: TGTGCCAGCTCACCCGGGACTAGCGGGATGGGGAGAGAGCAGTACTTC; cdr3_aa: CASSPGTSGMGREQYF
d_call: TRBD2; v_call: TRBV7-2; j_call: TRBJ2-3; clone_size: many; cdr3_length: 14; cdr3_nt: TGTGCCAGCAGCTTAAACGCGGGAGCAGATACGCAGTATTTT; cdr3_aa: CASSLNAGADTQYF
d_call: TRBD1; v_call: TRBV12-3/TRBV12-4; j_call: TRBJ1-5; clone_size: few; cdr3_length: 17; cdr3_nt: TGTGCCAGCAGTCACGAACTGGGACAGGCCCCTTATCAGCCCCAGCATTTT; cdr3_aa: CASSHELGQAPYQPQHF
d_call: .; v_call: TRBV5-1; j_call: TRBJ2-1; clone_size: many; cdr3_length: 11; cdr3_nt: TGCGCCAGCAGCCAGGCCAATGAGCAGTTCTTC; cdr3_aa: CASSQANEQFF
d_call: TRBD1; v_call: TRBV7-9; j_call: TRBJ2-1; clone_size: many; cdr3_length: 17; cdr3_nt: TGTGCCAGCAGCTTACCCCGTCGGACAGGGGGCTACAATGAGCAGTTCTTC; cdr3_aa: CASSLPRRTGGYNEQFF